This T cell receptor beta chain was sequenced in a study of blood T cell repertoires in COVID-19. For the study at large: The analysed material was cDNA or gDNA that came from T cells, B-cell-depleted T cells, or PBMCs.

The protocol was immunoSEQ multiplex PCR, while the TCRdb copy is restricted to in-frame clones and leaves out a portion. The data show roughly 300,000 clones, with around 86% seen just once and 10% held by the top ten. All enrollees were roughly 18 to 89 years old and from roughly 26 US areas. In assigning cohorts, the study relied on participant-reported clinical history. Germline V lookup: CDR1 SGHNT, CDR2 YENEEA. This CDR3 is 15 amino acids long. The germline V and J ends were trimmed by 5 bases and 0 bases, with 12 bases remaining between them. Source material: PBMCs or T cells enriched from blood (not recorded which). This receptor was identified in a woman aged 18-29 years who had recovered from COVID-19. The chain carries TRBV11-3 and TRBJ2-3; D remains unclear. The CDR3 here is CASSPGSPSTDTQYF. As DNA, the CDR3 is TGTGCCAGCAGCCCCGGTAGTCCTAGCACAGATACGCAGTATTTT.